These 28 T cell receptor beta chains were all obtained from the same sample, sequenced in a study of blood T cell repertoires in COVID-19. Here immunoSEQ multiplex PCR was the method, and the copy in TCRdb shows in-frame clones only, minus some. The sample has more than 200,000 clones, about 87% seen once; the top ten hold 5.2%. The specimen was peripheral blood. These receptors all stem from a woman aged 60-75 years with COVID-19, enrolled during active disease.

The chain uses TRBV18 and TRBJ2-2, with D hard to call. From germline, CDR1 is KGHSH and CDR2 LQKENI. The CDR3 contains 15 residues. The V end was cut by 5 bases, the J end by 3 bases, with 13 bases between. The CDR3 DNA reads TGTGCCAGCTCATACATCCAAGAAGACACCGGGGAGCTGTTTTTT. The encoded protein is CASSYIQEDTGELFF. Looking up the rest from reference TRBV18 and TRBJ2-2 gives the full variable domain: NAGVMQNPRHLVRRRGQEARLRCSPMKGHSHVYWYRQLPEEGLKFMVYLQKENIIDESGMPKERFSAEFPKEGPSILRIQQVVRGDSAAYFCASSYIQEDTGELFFGEGSRLTVL.

The chain links TRBV24-1 to TRBJ2-6; 8 bases map to TRBD2. CDR3 length: 17 amino acids. The germline V gene has CDR1 KGHDR and CDR2 SFDVKD. V lost 7 bases and J lost 0; bases outside the gene matches: 7. The CDR3 bases are TGTGCCACCAGCGGGAGGGGGTCTTCCTCTGGGGCCAACGTCCTGACTTTC. It specifies CATSGRGSSSGANVLTF.

V gene TRBV6-2 or TRBV6-3 combines with J gene TRBJ1-2; 7 positions match TRBD1. The CDR3 consists of 14 residues. Germline CDR1 is MNHEY and CDR2 is SVGEGT. V lost 4 bases and J lost 5; bases outside the gene matches: 7. The DNA for the CDR3 is TGTGCCAGCAGTTCCCAGGACAGGATTTATGGCTACACCTTC. This sequence encodes CASSSQDRIYGYTF.

The CDR3 bases are TGCAGCGTTGCGGACAGCACCGGGAATTCACCCCTCCACTTT. It codes for CSVADSTGNSPLHF. The chain recombines TRBV29-1 with TRBJ1-6, with D possibly matching TRBD1 (6 bases). Germline loops: CDR1 SQVTM, CDR2 ANQGSEA. CDR3 length equals 14 residues. Trimming shortened V by 4 bases and J by 7 bases, and 14 bases separated the two germline ends.

V usage is TRBV27 and J usage is TRBJ2-1, with TRBD1 matching 11 bases. The trim removed 9 bases at V and 7 bases at J, leaving 5 bases unmatched. In germline, CDR1 is MNHEY, CDR2 SMNVEV (reference sequence). This CDR3 has 13 residues. CDR3 protein: CARRDRGTNEQFF. In nucleotides, the CDR3 is TGTGCCAGGCGGGACAGGGGGACTAATGAGCAGTTCTTC.

This clone was picked up a small number of times. The gene calls are TRBV5-1 and TRBJ2-2; 10 bases align to TRBD2. Germline values: CDR1 SGHRS, CDR2 YFSETQ. With 3 bases clipped from V and 4 bases from J, the junction kept 3 bases outside the gene matches. The length of the CDR3 is 15 residues. CDR3 loop: CASSYRLAGTGELFF. The CDR3, as DNA: TGCGCCAGCAGCTACCGACTAGCGGGCACCGGGGAGCTGTTTTTT.

This chain uses TRBV30 with TRBJ2-7; 10 nucleotides align to TRBD1. The length of the CDR3 is 13 residues. V trimming: 5 bases; J trimming: 5 bases; junction bases outside the gene matches: 6. Per the germline V gene, CDR1 is GTSNPN and CDR2 is SVGIG (reference sequence). CDR3 in DNA: TGTGCCTGGGCAAAAGGGACAGGGGACGAGCAGTACTTC. As protein: CAWAKGTGDEQYF.

This rearrangement joins TRBV3-1 (or the pseudogene TRBV3-2) to TRBJ1-1; D is perhaps TRBD1 (5 bases). Trimming cost V 2 bases and J 0 bases, with 10 bases left between them. CDR3 size: 15 residues. Germline-derived CDR1 and CDR2 are LGHDT and YNNKEL (reference sequence). CDR3 nucleotide sequence: TGTGCCAGCAGCCAAACAAGGGGTGTGAACACTGAAGCTTTCTTT. Translating gives CASSQTRGVNTEAFF.

The chain couples TRBV7-6 to TRBJ1-3; D is possibly TRBD1 (5 bases). The CDR3 consists of 17 residues. CDR1 SGHVS and CDR2 FNYEAQ come from the germline V gene. V lost 1 base and J lost 4, with 17 bases in between. The CDR3: CASSLEDQGSFGNTIYF. The DNA for the CDR3 is TGTGCCAGCAGCTTAGAGGATCAGGGATCATTCGGAAACACCATATATTTT. The full variable domain, completed using reference TRBV7-6 and TRBJ1-3, is GAGVSQSPRYKVTKRGQDVALRCDPISGHVSLYWYRQALGQGPEFLTYFNYEAQQDKSGLPNDRFSAERPEGSISTLTIQRTEQRDSAMYRCASSLEDQGSFGNTIYFGEGSWLTVV.

CDR3 residues: CASSQARRRNNEQFF. The CDR3 nucleotides are TGTGCCAGCAGCCAAGCGAGAAGGCGGAACAATGAGCAGTTCTTC. The V gene is TRBV14, the J gene TRBJ2-1; unclear D gene. This CDR3 is 15 amino acids long. The V and J ends lost 1 base and 5 bases respectively, with 12 bases between them. CDR1 is SGHDN and CDR2 is FVKESK in the germline V gene.

V is TRBV11-2 and J is TRBJ1-3, with TRBD1 identical over 7 bases. CDR3 length: 15 amino acids. The J segment lost 2 bases and the V segment lost 5 bases, leaving 6 bases of the junction unmatched. Germline CDR1 and CDR2: SGHAT and FQNNGV. As DNA, the CDR3 is TGTGCCAGCAGCGCGCACGGGACAGCTGGAAACACCATATATTTT. Amino acids: CASSAHGTAGNTIYF.

The chain uses TRBV27 and TRBJ2-2; 8 bases match TRBD1. The CDR3 consists of 19 residues. J lost 2 bases, V lost 6 bases, and 17 bases had no gene match. CDR1 is MNHEY, CDR2 SMNVEV, per germline (reference sequence). The CDR3 DNA is TGTGCCAGCAGCCGACAATTCCCGGGACAGGTCGTCAACACCGGGGAGCTGTTTTTT. Translated, it gives CASSRQFPGQVVNTGELFF.

Comment on this clone: A junction end diverges from the germline sequence, so it may reflect a read error. Other DNA sequences in the sample encode the same CDR3. This chain joins TRBV28 and TRBJ1-5, with 7 bases that match TRBD1. The CDR3 totals 13 residues. Germline V CDR1 and CDR2: MDHEN, SYDVKM. CDR3 amino acids: CASSSDREQPQHF. The DNA for the CDR3 is TGTGCTAGCAGTTCCGACAGGGAACAGCCCCAGCATTTT.

The chain has TRBV9 and TRBJ2-5; 7 positions match TRBD1. The CDR3 covers 15 residues. J gave up 5 bases and V 2 bases, and 9 bases lay outside the gene matches. Germline CDR1 SGDLS, CDR2 YYNGEE. DNA for the CDR3: TGTGCCAGCAGCGTGAGCAACCGACAGGGTGAGACCCAGTACTTC. Protein product: CASSVSNRQGETQYF.

The rearrangement uses TRBV28 and TRBJ1-4; no firm D call. The germline CDR1 and CDR2 sequences are MDHEN and SYDVKM. CDR3 length: 15 amino acids. V was shortened by 6 bases and J by 7 bases, with 18 bases between the two germline ends. CDR3 nucleotide sequence: TGTGCCAGCAGGTACCCGAGGGCTGAGGGTGAAAAACTGTTTTTT. Translation gives CASRYPRAEGEKLFF. The full variable domain, rest sourced from reference TRBV28 and TRBJ1-4, is DVKVTQSSRYLVKRTGEKVFLECVQDMDHENMFWYRQDPGLGLRLIYFSYDVKMKEKGDIPEGYSVSREKKERFSLILESASTNQTSMYLCASRYPRAEGEKLFFGSGTQLSVL.

The chain links TRBV12-3 or TRBV12-4 to TRBJ1-1; D is unclear. This CDR3 region has 12 residues. The V gene lost 1 base and the J gene lost 9 bases, with 9 bases spanning the gap. The CDR3 loop reads CASSLVAVKAFF. CDR3 bases: TGTGCCAGCAGTTTAGTGGCAGTAAAAGCTTTCTTT.

The chain employs TRBV9 and TRBJ1-2; D gene uncertain. The CDR3 runs 13 residues. V dropped 0 bases and J dropped 4 bases, with 7 bases sitting between them. Germline lookup yields CDR1 SGDLS and CDR2 YYNGEE. For the CDR3, the DNA is TGTGCCAGCAGCGTAGGTGAGGGCTATGGCTACACCTTC. This encodes CASSVGEGYGYTF.

The rearrangement links TRBV6-4 to TRBJ2-1; no clear D gene. The CDR3 loop spans 14 amino acids. Between the trimmed V and J ends, which lost 4 bases and 10 bases, there was a span of 17 bases. The germline CDR1 and CDR2 sequences are MRHNA and SNTAGT. The CDR3 DNA reads TGTGCCAGCAGTGCGGAGACTGGCCCTATGGAGCAGTTCTTC. Its translation is CASSAETGPMEQFF.

The chain is built from TRBV3-1 (or the pseudogene TRBV3-2) and TRBJ2-7; TRBD1 matches at 8 bases. CDR1 is LGHDT and CDR2 is YNNKEL in the germline V gene (reference sequence). With V trimmed by 3 bases and J by 2 bases, 3 bases remained unmatched. The CDR3 is 14 amino acids. The CDR3 loop is CASSQAGGTYEQYF. Written as DNA, the CDR3 is TGTGCCAGCAGCCAGGCAGGGGGCACCTACGAGCAGTACTTC.

The chain links TRBV27 to TRBJ2-3; tentatively, D is TRBD2 (6 bases). Germline loops: CDR1 MNHEY, CDR2 SMNVEV (reference sequence). CDR3 size: 14 residues. V shed 6 bases and J shed 1 base, with 11 bases lying between them. In DNA, the CDR3 is TGTGCCAGCAGGTCCTCGGGGGGCACAGATACGCAGTATTTT. Its translation: CASRSSGGTDTQYF.

The gene calls are TRBV9 and TRBJ2-2; D perhaps matches TRBD1 (5 bases). V was pared by 0 bases and J by 4 bases, with 10 bases between. The germline V gene has CDR1 SGDLS and CDR2 YYNGEE. CDR3 size: 15 residues. The chain's CDR3 is CASSVGQGSTGELFF. For the CDR3, the DNA is TGTGCCAGCAGCGTAGGGCAGGGAAGCACCGGGGAGCTGTTTTTT.

The chain uses TRBV7-3 and TRBJ2-6; D ambiguous. The CDR3 extends over 17 amino acids. Between the trimmed V and J ends, which lost 0 bases and 1 base, there was a span of 10 bases. Germline V lookup: CDR1 SGHTA, CDR2 FQGTGA. The CDR3: CASSLTIGVSGANVLTF. In DNA, the CDR3 is TGTGCCAGCAGCTTAACGATCGGAGTATCTGGGGCCAACGTCCTGACTTTC.

The chain employs TRBV29-1 and TRBJ1-5; 7 nucleotides match TRBD1. The CDR3 totals 12 residues. J lost 9 bases, V lost 4 bases, and 6 bases had no gene match. The germline CDR1 and CDR2 sequences are SQVTM and ANQGSEA. The DNA for the CDR3 is TGCAGCGTTGGGGACAGTCGACGGCCCCAGCATTTT. Amino acids: CSVGDSRRPQHF.

CDR3 amino acids: CASSFQGVSYEQYF. The CDR3 DNA follows: TGTGCCAGCAGCTTTCAGGGGGTTTCCTACGAGCAGTACTTC. The gene calls are TRBV13 and TRBJ2-7; the match to TRBD1 covers 7 bases. Trimming removed 3 bases from V and 1 base from J; junction bases left unmatched: 3. CDR3 length equals 14 residues. Germline V lookup: CDR1 PRHDT, CDR2 FYEKMQ (reference sequence).

Of note for this clone: This same CDR3 is encoded by further DNA sequences in the sample. The chain uses TRBV28 and TRBJ1-5, with a weak D call TRBD1 (5 bases). Trimming removed 5 bases at V and 4 bases at J, with 6 bases between. Germline values: CDR1 MDHEN, CDR2 SYDVKM. The CDR3 spans 12 residues. The CDR3: CASSRGNQPQHF. As DNA, the CDR3 is TGTGCCAGCAGTCGGGGGAATCAGCCCCAGCATTTT.

The J gene is TRBJ2-2, the V gene TRBV5-4; tentatively, D is TRBD2 (5 bases). Germline V lookup: CDR1 SGHNT, CDR2 YYREEE (reference sequence). CDR3 size: 14 residues. The germline V and J ends were trimmed by 3 bases and 6 bases, with 12 bases remaining between them. The CDR3 here is CASSSTRSAGELFF. The CDR3 bases are TGTGCCAGCAGCTCTACTAGGTCCGCCGGGGAGCTGTTTTTT.

This chain connects TRBV27 to TRBJ2-1; D may be TRBD2 (6 bases). The CDR3 is made up of 16 amino acids. In germline, CDR1 is MNHEY, CDR2 SMNVEV (reference sequence). The ends were cut back, 0 bases at V and 6 bases at J, with 15 bases in the middle. CDR3 region: CASSLSGGRNRNEQFF. Here the CDR3 DNA reads TGTGCCAGCAGTTTATCGGGGGGTAGGAACCGCAATGAGCAGTTCTTC.

The V and J genes are TRBV7-3 and TRBJ2-1; 7 bases are a match to TRBD1. Germline V lookup: CDR1 SGHTA, CDR2 FQGTGA. The trim removed 5 bases at V and 8 bases at J, leaving 12 bases unmatched. This CDR3 has 15 residues. The CDR3 loop reads CASSPRGFSHDEQFF. Here the CDR3 DNA reads TGTGCCAGCAGCCCCAGGGGGTTTTCGCACGATGAGCAGTTCTTC.